This T cell receptor (beta chain) was captured by sequencing in a study of T cells expressing NK-cell markers. Reanalyzing the 5' RACE reads, TCRdb keeps one entry per CDR3 protein, without DNA. There are about 460,000 distinct CDR3 sequences in the sample, with over 1.1% held by the top ten. The sample taken for sequencing was blood T cells: a sorted CD56 or NKG2C T cell subset, CD4+ or CD8+ T cells, or bulk PBMC T cells (not recorded which). The clonotype was recovered from a woman in her 50s in good health.

Here the CDR3 reads CASSPSGSVAQYF. V usage is TRBV10-1 and J usage is TRBJ2-5; TCRdb proposes TRBD2, but this gene call is untestable without DNA. The CDR3 is 13 amino acids. Germline loops: CDR1 WNHNN, CDR2 SYGVQD (reference sequence).